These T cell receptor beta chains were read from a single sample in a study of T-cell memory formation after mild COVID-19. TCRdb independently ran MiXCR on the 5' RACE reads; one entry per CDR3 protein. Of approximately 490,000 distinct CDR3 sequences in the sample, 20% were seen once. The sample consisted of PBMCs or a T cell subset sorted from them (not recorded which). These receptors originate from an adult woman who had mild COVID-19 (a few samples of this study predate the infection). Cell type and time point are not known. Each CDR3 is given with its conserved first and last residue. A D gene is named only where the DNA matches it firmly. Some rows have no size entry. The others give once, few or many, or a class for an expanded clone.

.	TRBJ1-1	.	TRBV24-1	CATSDPRYPAEAFF	TGTGCCACCAGTGATCCTCGGTATCCGGCTGAAGCTTTCTTT
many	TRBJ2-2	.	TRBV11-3	CASSPLGGELFF	TGTGCCAGCAGCCCGCTGGGCGGGGAGCTGTTTTTT
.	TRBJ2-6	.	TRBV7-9	CASSSADSGANVLTF	TGTGCCAGCAGCTCAGCGGACTCTGGGGCCAACGTCCTGACTTTC
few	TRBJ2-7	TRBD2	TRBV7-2	CASSPAGLAGISYEQYF	TGTGCCAGCAGCCCGGCGGGGCTAGCGGGGATCTCCTACGAGCAGTACTTC
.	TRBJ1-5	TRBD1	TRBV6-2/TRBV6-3	CASSLRQGRSNQPQHF	TGTGCCAGCAGTCTACGACAGGGTAGAAGCAATCAGCCCCAGCATTTT
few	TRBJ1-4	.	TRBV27	CASSLWSAGNEKLFF	TGTGCCAGCAGTTTATGGTCGGCAGGGAATGAAAAACTGTTTTTT
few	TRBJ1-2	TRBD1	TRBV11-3	CASSSGQTNYGYTF	TGTGCCAGCAGCTCGGGACAGACTAACTATGGCTACACCTTC
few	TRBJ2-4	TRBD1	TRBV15	CATSGLQGAKNIQYF	TGTGCCACCAGCGGCCTACAGGGGGCCAAAAACATTCAGTACTTC
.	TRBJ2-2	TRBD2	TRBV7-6	CASSTSGRVTGELFF	TGTGCCAGCAGCACCAGCGGGAGAGTCACCGGGGAGCTGTTTTTT
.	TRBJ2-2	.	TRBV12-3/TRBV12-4	CASSFVAGFTGELFF	TGTGCCAGCAGTTTCGTCGCGGGGTTCACCGGGGAGCTGTTTTTT
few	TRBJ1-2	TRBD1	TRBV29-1	CSVGAGGYGYTF	TGCAGCGTTGGTGCAGGGGGTTATGGCTACACCTTC
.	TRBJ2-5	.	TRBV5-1	CASSLVQTDNQETQYF	TGCGCCAGCAGCTTGGTTCAGACGGACAACCAAGAGACCCAGTACTTC
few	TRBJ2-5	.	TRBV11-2	CASSESWETQYF	TGTGCCAGCAGTGAATCTTGGGAGACCCAGTACTTC
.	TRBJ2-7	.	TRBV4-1	CASSEQGDTSYEQYF	TGCGCCAGCAGCGAGCAAGGGGACACCTCCTACGAGCAGTACTTC
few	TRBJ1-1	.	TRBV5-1	CASSFSVGDTEAFF	TGCGCCAGCAGCTTCTCGGTGGGGGACACTGAAGCTTTCTTT
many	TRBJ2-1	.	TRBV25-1	CASSDKGIEQFF	TGTGCCAGCAGTGACAAGGGTATTGAGCAGTTCTTC
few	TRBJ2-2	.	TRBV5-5	CASSLESYTGELFF	TGTGCCAGCAGCTTAGAAAGCTATACCGGGGAGCTGTTTTTT
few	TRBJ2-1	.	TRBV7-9	CASSLGDGRVYNEQFF	TGTGCCAGCAGCTTGGGTGACGGGAGAGTCTACAATGAGCAGTTCTTC
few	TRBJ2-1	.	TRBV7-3	CASSLMGGGPDVGEQFF	TGTGCCAGCAGCTTAATGGGCGGGGGCCCCGACGTAGGTGAGCAGTTCTTC
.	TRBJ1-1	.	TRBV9	CASSGGAVHHRTEAFF	TGTGCCAGCAGCGGGGGGGCTGTCCATCATAGGACTGAAGCTTTCTTT
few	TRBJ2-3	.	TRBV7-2	CASSLGLVLDTQYF	TGTGCCAGCAGCTTAGGTCTGGTCCTAGATACGCAGTATTTT
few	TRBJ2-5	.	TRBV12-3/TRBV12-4	CASNMQVTETQYF	TGTGCCAGCAATATGCAGGTTACAGAGACCCAGTACTTC
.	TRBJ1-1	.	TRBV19	CASSNRVDTEAFF	TGTGCCAGTAGTAACAGGGTGGACACTGAAGCTTTCTTT
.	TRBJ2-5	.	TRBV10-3	CAIKGEQETQYF	TGTGCCATCAAGGGAGAGCAAGAGACCCAGTACTTC
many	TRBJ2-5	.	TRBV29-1	CSVDRRETQYF	TGCAGCGTCGACAGAAGAGAGACCCAGTACTTC
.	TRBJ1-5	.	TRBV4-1	CASSRSLQNQPQHF	TGCGCCAGCAGCCGGAGCCTACAGAATCAGCCCCAGCATTTT
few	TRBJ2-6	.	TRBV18	CASSPAIGSSGANVLTF	TGTGCCAGCTCACCAGCGATCGGAAGCTCTGGGGCCAACGTCCTGACTTTC
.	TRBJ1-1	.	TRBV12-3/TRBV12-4	CASSLRVADQAFF	TGTGCCAGCAGTTTACGGGTGGCGGACCAAGCTTTCTTT
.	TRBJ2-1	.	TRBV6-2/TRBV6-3	CASRTYKRPYSYNEQFF	TGTGCCAGCAGAACTTATAAGCGGCCGTACTCCTACAATGAGCAGTTCTTC
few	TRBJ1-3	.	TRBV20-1	CSASMGGNSGNTIYF	TGCAGTGCTAGCATGGGGGGGAACTCTGGAAACACCATATATTTT
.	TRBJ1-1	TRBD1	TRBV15	CATSRYRGLNTEAFF	TGTGCCACCAGCAGGTACAGGGGATTGAACACTGAAGCTTTCTTT
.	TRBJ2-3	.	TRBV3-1	CASSQGRTDTQYF	TGTGCCAGCAGCCAAGGGCGAACAGATACGCAGTATTTT
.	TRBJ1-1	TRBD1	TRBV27	CASSSSDRGTEAFF	TGTGCCAGCAGTTCGTCGGACAGGGGTACCGAAGCTTTCTTT
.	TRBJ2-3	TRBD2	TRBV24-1	CATSDLASGGTDTQYF	TGTGCCACCAGTGATTTGGCTAGCGGGGGCACAGATACGCAGTATTTT
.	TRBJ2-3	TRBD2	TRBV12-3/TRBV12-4	CASTTSVRGVIAGDADTQYF	TGTGCCAGCACCACGAGCGTCAGGGGGGTTATAGCGGGAGACGCAGATACGCAGTATTTT
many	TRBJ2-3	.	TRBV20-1	CSAPTETFTDTQYF	TGCAGTGCTCCGACAGAGACTTTCACAGATACGCAGTATTTT
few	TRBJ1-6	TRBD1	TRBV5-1	CASSDGTGGSPLHF	TGCGCCAGCAGCGACGGGACAGGGGGTTCACCCCTCCACTTT
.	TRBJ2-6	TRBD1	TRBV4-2	CASSQPSGTGGAAGANVLTF	TGTGCCAGCAGCCAACCGAGCGGGACAGGGGGCGCCGCTGGGGCCAACGTCCTGACTTTC
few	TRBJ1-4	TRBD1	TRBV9	CASSGGTVIATNEKLFF	TGTGCCAGCAGCGGGGGGACAGTCATCGCAACTAATGAAAAACTGTTTTTT